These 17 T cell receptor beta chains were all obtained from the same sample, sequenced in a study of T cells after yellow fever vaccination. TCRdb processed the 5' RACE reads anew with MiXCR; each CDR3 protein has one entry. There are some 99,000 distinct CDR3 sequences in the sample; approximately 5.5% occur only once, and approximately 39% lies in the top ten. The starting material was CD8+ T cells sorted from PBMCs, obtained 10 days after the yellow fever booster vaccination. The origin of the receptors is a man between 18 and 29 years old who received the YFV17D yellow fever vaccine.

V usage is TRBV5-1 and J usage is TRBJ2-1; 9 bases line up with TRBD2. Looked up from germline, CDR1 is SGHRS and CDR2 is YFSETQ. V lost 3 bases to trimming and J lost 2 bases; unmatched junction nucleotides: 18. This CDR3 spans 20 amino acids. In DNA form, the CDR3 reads TGCGCCAGCAGCTCGCCGGTGGGGGCGGGGGGGCTTTTCCCCTACAATGAGCAGTTCTTC. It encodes CASSSPVGAGGLFPYNEQFF.

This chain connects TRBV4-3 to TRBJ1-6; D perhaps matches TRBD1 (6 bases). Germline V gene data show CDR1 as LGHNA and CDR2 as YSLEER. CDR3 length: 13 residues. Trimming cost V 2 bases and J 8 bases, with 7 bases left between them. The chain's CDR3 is CASSQSGDSPLHF. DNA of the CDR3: TGCGCCAGCAGCCAATCAGGGGATTCACCCCTCCACTTT.

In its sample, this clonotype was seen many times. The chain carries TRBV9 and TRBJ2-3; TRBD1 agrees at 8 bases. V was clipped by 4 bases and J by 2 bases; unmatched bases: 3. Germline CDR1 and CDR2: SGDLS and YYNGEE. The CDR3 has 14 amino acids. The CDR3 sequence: CASSSDRVTDTQYF. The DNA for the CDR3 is TGTGCCAGCAGCTCGGACAGGGTCACAGATACGCAGTATTTT.

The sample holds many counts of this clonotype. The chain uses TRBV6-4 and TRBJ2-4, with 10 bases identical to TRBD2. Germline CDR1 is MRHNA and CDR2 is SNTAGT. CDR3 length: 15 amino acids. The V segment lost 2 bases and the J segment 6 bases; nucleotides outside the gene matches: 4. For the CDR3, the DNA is TGTGCCAGCAGTGACCAAGCGGGGGGGGGAAACATTCAGTACTTC. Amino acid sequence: CASSDQAGGGNIQYF.

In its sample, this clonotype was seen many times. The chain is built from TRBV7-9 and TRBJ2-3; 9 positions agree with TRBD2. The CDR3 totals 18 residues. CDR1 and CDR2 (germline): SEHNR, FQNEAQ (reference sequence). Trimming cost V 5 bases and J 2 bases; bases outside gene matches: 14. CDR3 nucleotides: TGTGCCAGCAGCCCTAGTTTAGCGGGGGACGGGATCACAGATACGCAGTATTTT. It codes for CASSPSLAGDGITDTQYF.

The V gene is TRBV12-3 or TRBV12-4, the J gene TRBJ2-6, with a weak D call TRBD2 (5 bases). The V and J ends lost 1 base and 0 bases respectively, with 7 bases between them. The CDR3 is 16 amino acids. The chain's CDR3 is CASSLVEGSGANVLTF. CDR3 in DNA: TGTGCCAGCAGTTTAGTAGAGGGCTCTGGGGCCAACGTCCTGACTTTC.

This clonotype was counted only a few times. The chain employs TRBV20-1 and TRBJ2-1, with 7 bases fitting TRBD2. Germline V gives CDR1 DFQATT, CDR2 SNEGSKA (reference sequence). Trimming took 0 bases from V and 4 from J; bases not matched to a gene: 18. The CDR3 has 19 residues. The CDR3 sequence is CSARDPRGVISAFYNEQFF. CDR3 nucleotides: TGCAGTGCTAGAGACCCCCGGGGGGTAATAAGCGCCTTTTACAATGAGCAGTTCTTC.

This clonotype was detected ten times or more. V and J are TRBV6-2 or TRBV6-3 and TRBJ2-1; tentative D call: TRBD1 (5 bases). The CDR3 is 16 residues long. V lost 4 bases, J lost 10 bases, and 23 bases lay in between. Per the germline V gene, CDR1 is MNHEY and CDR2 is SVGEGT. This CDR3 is CASSSIRRVFLREQFF. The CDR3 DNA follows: TGTGCCAGCAGTTCCATCCGCAGGGTTTTTCTGAGAGAGCAGTTCTTC.

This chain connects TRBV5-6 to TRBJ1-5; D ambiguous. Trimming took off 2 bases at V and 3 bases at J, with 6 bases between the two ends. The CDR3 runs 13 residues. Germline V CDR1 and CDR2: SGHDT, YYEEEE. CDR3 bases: TGTGCCAGCAGCTTACAGAACAATCAGCCCCAGCATTTT. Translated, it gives CASSLQNNQPQHF.

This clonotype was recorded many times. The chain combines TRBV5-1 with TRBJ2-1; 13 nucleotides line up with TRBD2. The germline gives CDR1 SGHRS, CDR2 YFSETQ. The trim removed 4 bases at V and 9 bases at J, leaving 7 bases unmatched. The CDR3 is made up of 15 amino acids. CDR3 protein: CASSRKLAGGPEQFF. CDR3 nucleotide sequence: TGCGCCAGCAGCAGGAAACTAGCGGGGGGGCCTGAGCAGTTCTTC.

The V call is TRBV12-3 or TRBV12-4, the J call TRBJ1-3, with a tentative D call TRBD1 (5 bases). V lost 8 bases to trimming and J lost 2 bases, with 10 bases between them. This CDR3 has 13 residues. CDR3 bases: TGTGCCAGCGTGGACAATCCTGGAAACACCATATATTTT. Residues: CASVDNPGNTIYF.

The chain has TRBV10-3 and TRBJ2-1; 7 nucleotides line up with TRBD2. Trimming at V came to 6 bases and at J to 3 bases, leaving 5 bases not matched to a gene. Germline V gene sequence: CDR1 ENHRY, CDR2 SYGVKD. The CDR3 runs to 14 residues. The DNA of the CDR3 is TGTGCCATCAGGGCGGGGGATGGCTACAATGAGCAGTTCTTC. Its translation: CAIRAGDGYNEQFF.

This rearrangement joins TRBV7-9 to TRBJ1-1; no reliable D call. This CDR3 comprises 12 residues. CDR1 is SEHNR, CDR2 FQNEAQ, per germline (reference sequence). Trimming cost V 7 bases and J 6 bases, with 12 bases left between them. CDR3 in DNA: TGTGCCAGCACCCCTGGGATCGCTGAAGCTTTCTTT. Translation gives CASTPGIAEAFF.

CDR3 nucleotide sequence: TGTGCCAGCAGTTTGCAGGGGCGGCAAGAGACCCAGTACTTC. It is translated as CASSLQGRQETQYF. V and J are TRBV27 and TRBJ2-5, with a tentative D call TRBD1 (6 bases). Trimming took 3 bases from V and 2 from J, leaving 10 bases between them. This CDR3 has 14 amino acids. Germline V lookup: CDR1 MNHEY, CDR2 SMNVEV (reference sequence).

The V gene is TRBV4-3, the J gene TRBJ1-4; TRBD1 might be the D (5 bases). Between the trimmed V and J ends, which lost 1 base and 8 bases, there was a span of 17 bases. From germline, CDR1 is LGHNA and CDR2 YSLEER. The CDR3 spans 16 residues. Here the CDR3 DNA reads TGCGCCAGCAGCCAAGGGAAAGACAGTCCCCTCGAAAAACTGTTTTTT. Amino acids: CASSQGKDSPLEKLFF.

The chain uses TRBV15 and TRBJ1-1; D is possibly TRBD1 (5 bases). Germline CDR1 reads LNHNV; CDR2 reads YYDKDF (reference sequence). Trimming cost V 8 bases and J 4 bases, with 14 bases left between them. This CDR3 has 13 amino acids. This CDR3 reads CATSSGQVTEAFF. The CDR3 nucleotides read TGTGCCACCTCCTCAGGGCAGGTCACTGAAGCTTTCTTT.

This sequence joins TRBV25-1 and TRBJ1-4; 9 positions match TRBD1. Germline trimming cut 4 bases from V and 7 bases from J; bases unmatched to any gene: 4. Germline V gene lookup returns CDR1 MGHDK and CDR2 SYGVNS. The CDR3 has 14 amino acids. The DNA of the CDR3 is TGTGCCAGCAGTGTTGGGACAGGGCTTGAAAAACTGTTTTTT. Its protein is CASSVGTGLEKLFF.